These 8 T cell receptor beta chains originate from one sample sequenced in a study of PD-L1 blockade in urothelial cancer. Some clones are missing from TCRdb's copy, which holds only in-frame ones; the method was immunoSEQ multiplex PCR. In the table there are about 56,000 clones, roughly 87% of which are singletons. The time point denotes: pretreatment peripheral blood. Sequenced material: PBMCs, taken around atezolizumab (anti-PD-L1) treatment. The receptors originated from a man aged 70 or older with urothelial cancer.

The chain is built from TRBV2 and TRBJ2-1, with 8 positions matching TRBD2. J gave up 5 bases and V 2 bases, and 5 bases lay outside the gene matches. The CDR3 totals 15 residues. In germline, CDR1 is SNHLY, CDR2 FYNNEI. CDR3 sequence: CASSEFPGGNNEQFF. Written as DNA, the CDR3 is TGTGCCAGCAGTGAATTCCCGGGAGGGAACAATGAGCAGTTCTTC.

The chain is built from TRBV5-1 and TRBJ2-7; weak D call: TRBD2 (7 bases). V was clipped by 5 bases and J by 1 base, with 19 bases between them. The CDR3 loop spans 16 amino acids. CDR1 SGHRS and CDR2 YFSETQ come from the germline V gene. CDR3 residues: CASRSGAGGGSYEQYF. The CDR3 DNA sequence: TGCGCCAGCAGATCAGGGGCTGGCGGGGGATCCTACGAGCAGTACTTC.

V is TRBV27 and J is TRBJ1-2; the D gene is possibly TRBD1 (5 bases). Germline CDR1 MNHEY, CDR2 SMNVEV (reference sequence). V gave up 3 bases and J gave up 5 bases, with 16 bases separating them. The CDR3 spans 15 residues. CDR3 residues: CASSLTAESAYGYTF. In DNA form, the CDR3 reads TGTGCCAGCAGTTTGACAGCAGAGTCGGCTTATGGCTACACCTTC.

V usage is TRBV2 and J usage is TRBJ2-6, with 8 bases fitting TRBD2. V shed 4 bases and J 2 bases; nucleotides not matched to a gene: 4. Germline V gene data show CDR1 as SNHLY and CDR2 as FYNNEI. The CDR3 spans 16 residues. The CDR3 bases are TGTGCCAGCAGTGGGGCGACTAGCGCTGGGGCCAACGTCCTGACTTTC. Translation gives CASSGATSAGANVLTF.

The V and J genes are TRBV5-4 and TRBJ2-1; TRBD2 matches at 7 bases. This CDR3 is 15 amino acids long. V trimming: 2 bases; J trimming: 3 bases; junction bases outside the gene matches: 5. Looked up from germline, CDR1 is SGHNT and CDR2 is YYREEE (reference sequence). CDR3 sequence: CASSFTASGYNEQFF. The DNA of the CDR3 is TGTGCCAGCAGCTTTACGGCTAGCGGCTACAATGAGCAGTTCTTC.

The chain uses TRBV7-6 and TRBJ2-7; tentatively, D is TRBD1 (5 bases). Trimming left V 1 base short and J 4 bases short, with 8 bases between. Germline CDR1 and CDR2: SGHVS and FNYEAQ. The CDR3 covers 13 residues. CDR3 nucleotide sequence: TGTGCCAGCAGCTTAGACCAGGGTTACGAGCAGTACTTC. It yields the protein CASSLDQGYEQYF.

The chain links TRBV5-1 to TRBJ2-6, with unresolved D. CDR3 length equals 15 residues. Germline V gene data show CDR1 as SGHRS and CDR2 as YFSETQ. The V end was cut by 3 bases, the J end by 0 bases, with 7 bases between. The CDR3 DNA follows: TGCGCCAGCAGCTCAGGATCCTCTGGGGCCAACGTCCTGACTTTC. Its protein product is CASSSGSSGANVLTF.

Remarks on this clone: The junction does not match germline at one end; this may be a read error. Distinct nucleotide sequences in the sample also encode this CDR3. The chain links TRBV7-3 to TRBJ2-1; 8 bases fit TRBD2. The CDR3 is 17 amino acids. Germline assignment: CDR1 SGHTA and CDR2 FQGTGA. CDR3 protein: CASSPNPSGSSYNEQFF. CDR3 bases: TGTGCTAGCAGCCCAAACCCAAGCGGGAGCTCCTACAATGAGCAGTTCTTC.